This T cell receptor beta chain derives from a study of T cell repertoires in cytomegalovirus infection. For the study at large: CMV epitopes that were recently identified and HLA-C-restricted were used alongside well-studied HLA-B-restricted ones. CMV infection plus the matching HLA type was flagged by public TCR beta signatures.

Deletions cut 3 bases from V and 5 bases from J, with 10 bases between. Looked up from germline, CDR1 is DFQATT and CDR2 is SNEGSKA (reference sequence). The CDR3 totals 12 residues. Study-wide findings and caveats: Dominating the ex vivo response were HLA-C-restricted CMV-specific TCR beta clonotypes. Cumulative public TCR beta family frequency identified CMV carriers with the relevant HLA.

TCRdb reprocessed the reads via MiXCR and lists one record per CDR3 protein. The sample has some 500,000 distinct CDR3 sequences, roughly 42% seen once. Worth noting for this clonotype: What it binds is unknown.

This material consisted of cultured PBMCs, taken from culture after CMV antigen stimulation. The sequence came from a human donor in good health (CMV status not recorded). Some clones in this sample may be carry-over from other donors' samples. The V and J genes are TRBV20-1 and TRBJ2-5; D is unclear. CDR3 sequence (DNA): TGCAGTGCTAGCGTCCCCGGGGAGACCCAGTACTTC. This gives the protein CSASVPGETQYF.